The clone carrying this TCR beta chain was detected ten times or more. Its antigen is unknown. This entry belongs to a study of Graves' ophthalmopathy and Graves' hyperthyroidism. Background on the study: Cases classed as stable hyperthyroidism had no ophthalmopathy within 18 months of follow-up.

The CDR3 has 14 residues. With 7 bases removed from V and 2 bases from J, the gap between germline ends came to 14 bases. Study conclusions and caveats: The blood repertoire also included most expanded thyroid clonotypes above 0.001 frequency.

RNA transcripts yielded amplified TCR beta CDR3 regions. The workflow started with a first-round RT-PCR run with HTBI primers and then moved on to a second-round multiplex PCR. In TCRdb, the multiplex PCR reads were re-called with MiXCR into one record per CDR3 protein. In the table there are about 1.2 million distinct CDR3 sequences, about 35% of which are singletons. The chain carries TRBV12-3 or TRBV12-4 and TRBJ2-5; D perhaps matches TRBD1 (5 bases). This sequence originates from an adult man with Graves' hyperthyroidism. Sequencing was performed on peripheral blood or thyroid tissue (not recorded which). The DNA for the CDR3 is TGTGCCAGCACCAGGGAAGGGCTACAAGAGACCCAGTACTTC. This gives the protein CASTREGLQETQYF.